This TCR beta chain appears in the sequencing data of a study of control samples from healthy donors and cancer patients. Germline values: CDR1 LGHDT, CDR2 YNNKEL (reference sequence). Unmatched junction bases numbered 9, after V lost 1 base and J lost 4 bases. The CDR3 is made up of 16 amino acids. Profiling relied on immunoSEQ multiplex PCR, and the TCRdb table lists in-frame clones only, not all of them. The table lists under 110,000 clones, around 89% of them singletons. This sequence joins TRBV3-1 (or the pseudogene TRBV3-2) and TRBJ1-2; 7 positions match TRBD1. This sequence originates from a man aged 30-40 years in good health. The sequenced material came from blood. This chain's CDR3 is CASSQGEGGALYGYTF. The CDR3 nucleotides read TGTGCCAGCAGCCAAGGAGAAGGGGGCGCTCTCTATGGCTACACCTTC.